The T cell receptor (beta chain) described here comes from a study of blood T cells in healthy people across ages. Whole-study results and caveats: Researchers said unsorted PBMCs prevented a conclusive naive versus antigen-experienced comparison.

This clonotype was seen only a few times. Its antigen is not identified. Next came a second PCR, run for about 7 to 12 cycles, which used a sample-barcoded 5' primer along with a J-beta primer mix. A template-switch adaptor that had 12 random nucleotides put a tag on each cDNA molecule. From each sample, at least 2.5 million paired-end reads containing CDR3 were obtained. TCRdb reanalysed the 5' RACE reads using MiXCR and keeps one entry per CDR3 protein. The data hold 730,000 or so distinct CDR3 sequences, with around 43% observed a single time. CDR1 is DFQATT and CDR2 is SNEGSKA in the germline V gene (reference sequence). The CDR3 loop spans 15 amino acids. The ends were cut back, 2 bases at V and 0 bases at J, with 13 bases in the middle.

The rearrangement joins TRBV20-1 to TRBJ2-5; possible D gene TRBD1, 5 bases. Sequenced sample: blood. The sequence was obtained from a man older than 75 in good health. The CDR3 DNA reads TGCAGTGCTAGAAGACCTGGACAAGACCAAGAGACCCAGTACTTC. This codes for CSARRPGQDQETQYF.